This is a list of T cell receptor beta chains from one sample in a study of T cell clones after liver transplantation. Libraries were prepared by immunoSEQ multiplex PCR; TCRdb keeps only in-frame clonotypes and omits some of them. Among approximately 100,000 clones listed, approximately 78% were seen once. This material consisted of CD4+ T cells from blood, taken before liver transplant. All receptors come from a human donor who received a liver transplant. Each CDR3 is given with its conserved first and last residue. Fields, in order: D gene, clone size, V gene, J gene, CDR3 protein, CDR3 DNA. A D gene is named only where the DNA matches it firmly. Clone size is stated in some rows and not others, as once, few, many or a class when expanded.

>.|.|TRBV7-8|TRBJ1-4
CASTKSGAANEKLFF
TGTGCCAGCACCAAGTCGGGGGCTGCTAATGAAAAACTGTTTTTT
>TRBD1|.|TRBV7-3|TRBJ1-1
CASSGTGDEAFF
TGTGCCAGCAGCGGAACAGGGGATGAAGCTTTCTTT
>.|.|TRBV28|TRBJ2-7
CASSRSRDLFEFSYEQYF
TGTGCCAGCAGCCGTTCCCGGGACTTATTCGAATTTTCCTACGAGCAGTACTTC
>.|.|TRBV7-2|TRBJ1-6
CASSLDDFGSPLHF
TGTGCCAGCAGCCTGGACGATTTTGGGTCACCCCTCCACTTT
>.|.|TRBV19|TRBJ1-4
CASSTETTSNEKLFF
TGTGCCAGTAGTACAGAGACCACCTCCAATGAAAAACTGTTTTTT
>TRBD2|.|TRBV7-3|TRBJ2-5
CASSKGLAGETQYF
TGTGCCAGCAGCAAAGGACTAGCGGGAGAGACCCAGTACTTC
>.|.|TRBV5-1|TRBJ2-1
CASSLGGKGNEQFF
TGCGCCAGCAGCTTAGGAGGGAAGGGTAATGAGCAGTTCTTC
>TRBD1|.|TRBV7-8|TRBJ1-2
CASSLGGTGTGYYGYTF
TGTGCCAGCAGCTTAGGAGGGACCGGGACAGGCTACTATGGCTACACCTTC
>.|.|TRBV7-8|TRBJ1-2
CASRQGTSYGYTF
TGTGCCAGCAGACAAGGGACCAGCTATGGCTACACCTTC
>TRBD1|.|TRBV6-5|TRBJ2-1
CASSYFGQGISEQFF
TGTGCCAGCAGTTATTTTGGACAGGGGATCAGTGAGCAGTTCTTC
>.|.|TRBV19|TRBJ1-4
CASSATGRGEKLFF
TGTGCCAGTAGTGCCACCGGGAGGGGTGAAAAACTGTTTTTT
>.|.|TRBV5-1|TRBJ2-3
CASSFPKGYETDTQYF
TGCGCCAGCAGCTTTCCCAAGGGGTACGAAACAGATACGCAGTATTTT
>.|.|TRBV15|TRBJ1-4
CATSRDRGTNEKLFF
TGTGCCACCAGCAGAGATCGGGGGACTAATGAAAAACTGTTTTTT
>TRBD1|.|TRBV11-2|TRBJ2-5
CASSPDRGETQYF
TGTGCCAGCAGCCCCGACAGGGGAGAGACCCAGTACTTC
>.|.|TRBV7-9|TRBJ1-5
CASSRSGGGNQPQHF
TGTGCCAGCAGCCGTAGCGGAGGGGGCAATCAGCCCCAGCATTTT
>TRBD1|few|TRBV5-1|TRBJ1-2
CASSPSSPGQGAGGYTF
TGCGCCAGCAGCCCGTCCTCTCCGGGACAGGGGGCCGGTGGCTACACCTTC
>TRBD1|many|TRBV14|TRBJ1-1
CASKEYRGLAFF
TGTGCCAGCAAGGAATACAGGGGGCTAGCTTTCTTT
>.|.|TRBV2|TRBJ2-5
CASSEPSGETQYF
TGTGCCAGCAGTGAACCCAGTGGGGAGACCCAGTACTTC
>TRBD2|.|TRBV5-8|TRBJ2-7
CASSLAPLAGVSYEQYF
TGTGCCAGCAGCTTGGCCCCGCTAGCGGGAGTTTCCTACGAGCAGTACTTC
>.|few|TRBV7-9|TRBJ1-2
CASSRGSGGGYGYTF
TGTGCCAGCAGTAGAGGTTCAGGCGGCGGCTATGGCTACACCTTC